The 17 T cell receptor beta chains reported below all come from one sample, sequenced in a study of blood T cell repertoires in COVID-19. TCRdb's table, derived via immunoSEQ multiplex PCR, lists solely in-frame clones and lacks some. The sample contains around 130,000 clones, roughly 89% of which appear only once. Source material: peripheral blood. All receptors come from a man aged 50 or older with active or convalescent COVID-19.

V usage is TRBV3-1 (or the pseudogene TRBV3-2) and J usage is TRBJ1-4; 7 bases are a match to TRBD1. Germline trimming cut 3 bases from V and 4 bases from J; bases unmatched to any gene: 5. Germline CDR1 and CDR2: LGHDT and YNNKEL (reference sequence). This CDR3 has 15 amino acids. The CDR3 here is CASSQVQGHNEKLFF. As DNA, the CDR3 is TGTGCCAGCAGCCAGGTACAGGGGCATAATGAAAAACTGTTTTTT.

In this sample, this clone turned up a few times. The chain couples TRBV19 to TRBJ2-2, with 7 bases that match TRBD2. Trimming cost V 5 bases and J 6 bases; bases outside gene matches: 3. CDR3 length: 13 amino acids. The germline V gene encodes CDR1 LNHDA and CDR2 SQIVND (reference sequence). The CDR3 region is CASSVLAAGELFF. The CDR3 region has the DNA TGTGCCAGTAGTGTCCTAGCGGCCGGGGAGCTGTTTTTT. The variable domain in full, completed from reference TRBV19 and TRBJ2-2, reads DGGITQSPKYLFRKEGQNVTLSCEQNLNHDAMYWYRQDPGQGLRLIYYSQIVNDFQKGDIAEGYSVSREKKESFPLTVTSAQKNPTAFYLCASSVLAAGELFFGEGSRLTVL.

The gene calls are TRBV29-1 and TRBJ1-2, with TRBD1 matching 8 bases. Unmatched junction bases numbered 5, after V lost 7 bases and J lost 7 bases. The CDR3 is made up of 11 amino acids. Germline V lookup: CDR1 SQVTM, CDR2 ANQGSEA. The CDR3 is CSGGQGGGYTF. In DNA, the CDR3 is TGCAGCGGAGGACAGGGAGGTGGCTACACCTTC.

The chain links TRBV9 to TRBJ1-1, with D perhaps TRBD1 (6 bases). Trimming left V 0 bases short and J 6 bases short, with 15 bases between. This CDR3 comprises 15 residues. Per the germline V gene, CDR1 is SGDLS and CDR2 is YYNGEE. The DNA of the CDR3 is TGTGCCAGCAGCGTAGCTGTGGGGAAGGGGGCTGAAGCTTTCTTT. It translates to CASSVAVGKGAEAFF.

In nucleotides, the CDR3 is TGTGCCTCACACGCCCCGACAGCTTCCTCTGGAAACACCATATATTTT. It encodes CASHAPTASSGNTIYF. V is TRBV10-3 and J is TRBJ1-3; the D gene is possibly TRBD1 (5 bases). Germline V CDR1 and CDR2: ENHRY, SYGVKD. V lost 11 bases and J 0 bases, leaving 20 bases between the germline ends. This CDR3 comprises 16 residues.

The chain is built from TRBV28 and TRBJ1-1, with TRBD1 identical over 8 bases. Germline values: CDR1 MDHEN, CDR2 SYDVKM. This CDR3 comprises 15 residues. V dropped 6 bases and J dropped 1; count of bases not matched to a gene: 7. The CDR3 sequence: CASRVKGQGNTEAFF. The CDR3 bases are TGTGCCAGCAGGGTTAAAGGACAGGGGAACACTGAAGCTTTCTTT.

This rearrangement joins TRBV3-1 (or the pseudogene TRBV3-2) to TRBJ2-7; 12 nucleotides match TRBD2. Germline assignment: CDR1 LGHDT and CDR2 YNNKEL (reference sequence). The junction had 3 bases not matched to a gene; V was cut back by 4 bases and J by 2 bases. This CDR3 has 15 amino acids. Here the CDR3 reads CASSLSSGRAYEQYF. The CDR3 DNA reads as TGTGCCAGCAGCCTCTCTAGCGGGAGGGCCTACGAGCAGTACTTC.

The chain combines TRBV5-1 with TRBJ2-7; 8 bases are a match to TRBD2. Germline-derived CDR1 and CDR2 are SGHRS and YFSETQ. V shed 3 bases, J shed 6 bases, and the junction held 5 bases outside the gene matches. There are 13 residues in the CDR3. CDR3 amino acids: CASSSGLAGEQYF. DNA of the CDR3: TGCGCCAGCAGCTCTGGACTAGCCGGCGAGCAGTACTTC. Filled out from reference TRBV5-1 and TRBJ2-7, the complete variable domain reads KAGVTQTPRYLIKTRGQQVTLSCSPISGHRSVSWYQQTPGQGLQFLFEYFSETQRNKGNFPGRFSGRQFSNSRSEMNVSTLELGDSALYLCASSSGLAGEQYFGPGTRLTVT.

The V and J genes are TRBV3-1 (or the pseudogene TRBV3-2) and TRBJ1-6; D ambiguous. Per the germline V gene, CDR1 is LGHDT and CDR2 is YNNKEL (reference sequence). The CDR3 has 14 residues. Trimming left V 1 base short and J 9 bases short, with 10 bases between. CDR3 DNA sequence: TGTGCCAGCAGCCAAGGCAACAATGGTTCACCCCTCCACTTT. This encodes CASSQGNNGSPLHF.

V is TRBV9 and J is TRBJ2-7; TRBD1 agrees at 7 bases. Trimming took 8 bases from V and 5 from J; bases not matched to a gene: 13. The germline V gene has CDR1 SGDLS and CDR2 YYNGEE. The CDR3 totals 14 residues. The CDR3 loop is CASSPSRGLDEQYF. DNA of the CDR3: TGTGCCAGTAGCCCGTCAAGGGGGCTCGACGAGCAGTACTTC.

There are a few counts of this clone. This chain links TRBV2 with TRBJ1-1; D is perhaps TRBD1 (5 bases). Between the trimmed V and J ends, which lost 0 bases and 7 bases, there was a span of 15 bases. The CDR3 runs 15 residues. CDR1 and CDR2 from the germline V gene are SNHLY and FYNNEI. CDR3 protein: CASSEAQDTANEAFF. In DNA, the CDR3 is TGTGCCAGCAGTGAAGCACAGGACACGGCAAATGAAGCTTTCTTT.

This rearrangement joins TRBV5-6 to TRBJ1-6; D is unresolved. Germline values: CDR1 SGHDT, CDR2 YYEEEE. Between the trimmed V and J ends, which lost 5 bases and 9 bases, there was a span of 9 bases. This CDR3 region has 12 residues. As DNA, the CDR3 is TGTGCCAGCAGGACATTTGGTTCACCCCTCCACTTT. Protein sequence: CASRTFGSPLHF.

This clone was counted a single time. This chain uses TRBV5-4 with TRBJ1-2; 8 positions match TRBD1. Trimming cost V 4 bases and J 2 bases; bases outside gene matches: 7. Germline-derived CDR1 and CDR2 are SGHNT and YYREEE (reference sequence). CDR3 length: 15 residues. The CDR3 nucleotides are TGTGCCAGCAGCGCCCGTCGGGACAGGAACTATGGCTACACCTTC. Translating it yields CASSARRDRNYGYTF.

The chain has TRBV2 and TRBJ2-1, with 8 bases lining up with TRBD1. Per germline, CDR1 SNHLY and CDR2 FYNNEI. V lost 6 bases, J lost 10 bases, and 5 bases stayed unmatched. The CDR3 loop spans 12 amino acids. CDR3 in DNA: TGTGCCAGCAGAGGACAGGGCGGCGAGCAGTTCTTC. The encoded protein is CASRGQGGEQFF.

V is TRBV4-2 and J is TRBJ2-2, with D unresolved. The CDR3 length is 15 residues. Per the germline V gene, CDR1 is LGHNA and CDR2 is YNFKEQ. Trimming stripped 2 bases from V and 2 bases from J, with 9 bases between. The CDR3: CASSQIRGNTGELFF. The CDR3 DNA reads TGTGCCAGCAGCCAAATTAGAGGAAACACCGGGGAGCTGTTTTTT.

V usage is TRBV7-2 and J usage is TRBJ2-1; possible D gene TRBD2, 5 bases. V gave up 1 base and J gave up 2 bases, with 18 bases separating them. Germline-derived CDR1 and CDR2 are SGHTA and FQGNSA. The CDR3 is 18 amino acids. CDR3: CASSLDESSRNTYNEQFF. For the CDR3, the DNA is TGTGCCAGCAGCTTAGATGAGTCTAGCCGAAATACCTACAATGAGCAGTTCTTC.

The CDR3 sequence is CASSEYPSGANVLTF. The CDR3 bases are TGTGCCAGCAGTGAGTATCCCTCTGGGGCCAACGTCCTGACTTTC. This sequence joins TRBV6-1 and TRBJ2-6; D uncertain. CDR3 size: 15 residues. Germline V gene data show CDR1 as MNHNS and CDR2 as SASEGT. V dropped 3 bases and J dropped 0 bases, with 6 bases sitting between them.